The TCR beta chain described here comes from a study of cytomegalovirus exposure and HLA in healthy donors. Broader study findings: Sequencing depth across donors, presence/absence analyses assumed, was roughly uniform. A later analysis revealed that TCR association rates differed between HLA loci, peaking at DRB1 and bottoming out at HLA-C. As a later analysis showed, a missense DCLRE1C variant was linked to trimming of TCR beta V- and J-genes.

In regard to this clone: Its antigen is still unknown. Other DNA sequences in the same sample also yield this CDR3.

Germline lookup yields CDR1 SGHRS and CDR2 YFSETQ. V lost 3 bases, J lost 4 bases, and 14 bases lay in between. This CDR3 is 14 amino acids long. Healthy bone marrow donors made up the cohort. PCR involved 60 Vbeta and 13 Jbeta primers. This table comes from immunoSEQ multiplex PCR, and its TCRdb copy is limited to in-frame clones, with some not included. The top ten hold over 4% of the sample, which has about 140,000 clones, 55% to 75% seen once. The source of this sequence is a man in his fifties in good health and CMV-seropositive. The sequenced sample was PBMCs. The chain is built from TRBV5-1 and TRBJ2-7; a possible D gene is TRBD1 (6 bases). The CDR3 loop is CASSSTGGRYEQYF. The CDR3 DNA reads as TGCGCCAGCAGCTCGACAGGTGGGAGATACGAGCAGTACTTC.